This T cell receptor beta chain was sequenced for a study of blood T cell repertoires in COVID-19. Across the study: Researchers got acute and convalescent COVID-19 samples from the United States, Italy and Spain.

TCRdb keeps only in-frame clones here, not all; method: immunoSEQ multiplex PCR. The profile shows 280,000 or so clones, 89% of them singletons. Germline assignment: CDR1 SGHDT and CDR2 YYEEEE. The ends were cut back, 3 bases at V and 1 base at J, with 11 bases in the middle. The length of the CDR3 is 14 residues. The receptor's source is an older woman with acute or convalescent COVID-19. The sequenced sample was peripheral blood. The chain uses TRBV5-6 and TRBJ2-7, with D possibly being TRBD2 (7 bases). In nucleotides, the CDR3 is TGTGCCAGCAGCTGGGGAGGGGGATCCTACGAGCAGTACTTC. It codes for CASSWGGGSYEQYF.